Following are 9 T cell receptor beta chains from one sample sequenced in a study of blood T cell repertoires in COVID-19. TCRdb's table, derived via immunoSEQ multiplex PCR, lists solely in-frame clones and lacks some. The table lists 24,000 or so clones, approximately 86% of them singletons. The sequencing sample was made of peripheral blood. These receptors came from a human donor with acute or convalescent COVID-19. The donor label of this sample is uncertain.

The V call is TRBV9, the J call TRBJ1-2, with TRBD1 matching 8 bases. Germline assignment: CDR1 SGDLS and CDR2 YYNGEE. V lost 4 bases to trimming and J lost 8 bases; unmatched junction nucleotides: 13. This CDR3 region has 15 residues. The CDR3 loop reads CASSLRGQDESGYTF. The CDR3 region has the DNA TGTGCCAGCAGCCTCAGGGGGCAGGACGAAAGCGGCTACACCTTC.

The rearrangement links TRBV15 to TRBJ2-7; weak D call: TRBD2 (5 bases). Trimming took off 0 bases at V and 3 bases at J, with 6 bases between the two ends. CDR1 is LNHNV and CDR2 is YYDKDF in the germline V gene (reference sequence). CDR3 length: 13 amino acids. The CDR3 DNA is TGTGCCACCAGCAGAGATGAGGGCTACGAGCAGTACTTC. Its translation: CATSRDEGYEQYF.

The chain is built from TRBV6-4 and TRBJ1-5; 9 bases map to TRBD1. Germline values: CDR1 MRHNA, CDR2 SNTAGT. There are 16 residues in the CDR3. Trimming at V came to 2 bases and at J to 4 bases, leaving 6 bases not matched to a gene. The CDR3 reads CASSDETGGKNQPQHF. CDR3 in DNA: TGTGCCAGCAGTGACGAAACAGGGGGCAAAAATCAGCCCCAGCATTTT.

The chain links TRBV9 to TRBJ2-5; 8 bases line up with TRBD1. Germline CDR1 SGDLS, CDR2 YYNGEE. J gave up 5 bases and V 0 bases, and 6 bases lay outside the gene matches. The CDR3 runs 15 residues. The DNA for the CDR3 is TGTGCCAGCAGCGTAGAACCACAGGGGGATGAGACCCAGTACTTC. This sequence encodes CASSVEPQGDETQYF.

CDR3 sequence: CATSRDRVSNQPQHF. The CDR3 nucleotides are TGTGCCACCAGCAGGGACAGGGTCAGCAATCAGCCCCAGCATTTT. The V gene is TRBV15, the J gene TRBJ1-5; 8 positions match TRBD1. Germline V lookup: CDR1 LNHNV, CDR2 YYDKDF (reference sequence). V shed 3 bases, J shed 1 base, and the junction held 2 bases outside the gene matches. The CDR3 runs 15 residues.

Here the CDR3 reads CASSGEVAGELFF. CDR3 nucleotides: TGTGCCAGCAGCGGGGAGGTGGCCGGGGAGCTGTTTTTT. The chain has TRBV7-7 and TRBJ2-2; D is possibly TRBD2 (6 bases). Germline V gene sequence: CDR1 SSHAT, CDR2 FNYEAQ (reference sequence). The V end lost 5 bases, the J end lost 6 bases, and 10 bases lay between the germline ends. The CDR3 spans 13 residues.

Only one count was recorded for this clone. This chain links TRBV9 with TRBJ2-1; perhaps TRBD2 as D (5 bases). V was pared by 6 bases and J by 5 bases, with 15 bases between. Germline assignment: CDR1 SGDLS and CDR2 YYNGEE. The CDR3 runs 14 residues. The CDR3 reads CASTRGERDNEQFF. DNA of the CDR3: TGTGCCAGCACCCGTGGGGAGAGGGACAATGAGCAGTTCTTC.

The J gene is TRBJ2-7, the V gene TRBV2, with D tentatively TRBD1 (5 bases). Looked up from germline, CDR1 is SNHLY and CDR2 is FYNNEI. The CDR3 is made up of 12 amino acids. V was clipped by 3 bases and J by 5 bases, with 8 bases between them. The CDR3 nucleotides are TGTGCCAGCAGTGACAGGGTAAACGAGCAGTACTTC. It yields the protein CASSDRVNEQYF.

The chain couples TRBV5-6 to TRBJ2-7, with 11 bases identical to TRBD1. Germline V gives CDR1 SGHDT, CDR2 YYEEEE. Trimming removed 4 bases from V and 3 bases from J; junction bases left unmatched: 6. There are 15 residues in the CDR3. CDR3 amino acids: CASSPSGTGGYEQYF. The CDR3 DNA sequence: TGTGCCAGCAGCCCATCCGGGACAGGGGGCTACGAGCAGTACTTC.